One and the same sample provided the 8 T cell receptor beta chains below, sequenced in a study of cytomegalovirus exposure and HLA in healthy donors. PCR involved 60 Vbeta and 13 Jbeta primers. The assay was immunoSEQ multiplex PCR, and TCRdb's table has in-frame clones only and misses some. Found here are around 64,000 clones, approximately 74% of them singletons; the top ten hold 22%. Sequencing was carried out using PBMCs. The receptors stem from a woman aged 25 to 39 in good health and CMV-seropositive.

The rearrangement links TRBV30 to TRBJ2-3; 7 bases agree with TRBD2. The CDR3 covers 14 residues. From germline, CDR1 is GTSNPN and CDR2 SVGIG (reference sequence). V shed 5 bases, J shed 6 bases, and the junction held 11 bases outside the gene matches. The CDR3 DNA sequence: TGTGCCTGGGTGAGGGGCGGGAGCTACGATACGCAGTATTTT. Amino acids: CAWVRGGSYDTQYF.

The rearrangement uses TRBV30 and TRBJ2-3; a weak D match, TRBD2 (5 bases). This CDR3 region has 14 residues. The germline gives CDR1 GTSNPN, CDR2 SVGIG (reference sequence). The V end was cut by 5 bases, the J end by 2 bases, with 14 bases between. DNA for the CDR3: TGTGCCTGGGGAGGCGGCGGCAACACAGATACGCAGTATTTT. It is translated as CAWGGGGNTDTQYF.

This chain links TRBV28 with TRBJ1-5, with D possibly TRBD1 on 6 matching bases. The CDR3 has 14 amino acids. The V gene's germline CDR1 is MDHEN and CDR2 SYDVKM. Trimming removed 5 bases at V and 4 bases at J, with 12 bases between. This chain's CDR3 is CASSPGAGNQPQHF. The CDR3 DNA sequence: TGTGCCAGCAGTCCAGGGGCAGGTAATCAGCCCCAGCATTTT. Together with reference TRBV28 and TRBJ1-5, the CDR3 gives the full variable domain: DVKVTQSSRYLVKRTGEKVFLECVQDMDHENMFWYRQDPGLGLRLIYFSYDVKMKEKGDIPEGYSVSREKKERFSLILESASTNQTSMYLCASSPGAGNQPQHFGDGTRLSIL.

This chain connects TRBV28 to TRBJ1-5, with TRBD1 identical over 8 bases. J was trimmed by 6 bases and V by 6 bases; bases with no gene match: 22. The CDR3 totals 19 residues. The germline V gene has CDR1 MDHEN and CDR2 SYDVKM. The CDR3 here is CASRRLRTGKEGNAQPQHF. The CDR3 DNA reads as TGTGCCAGCAGACGTCTACGGACAGGGAAGGAGGGGAACGCTCAGCCCCAGCATTTT.

The gene calls are TRBV6-5 and TRBJ1-5; D ambiguous. Germline V gene lookup returns CDR1 MNHEY and CDR2 SVGAGI. Trimming cost V 5 bases and J 3 bases, with 11 bases left between them. CDR3 length equals 14 residues. DNA for the CDR3: TGTGCCAGCAGTAAACCAGGCAACAATCAGCCCCAGCATTTT. This sequence encodes CASSKPGNNQPQHF.

This rearrangement joins TRBV10-3 to TRBJ1-2; possible D gene TRBD1, 5 bases. Trimming took off 6 bases at V and 7 bases at J, with 12 bases between the two ends. Germline V CDR1 and CDR2: ENHRY, SYGVKD. The CDR3 totals 12 residues. The CDR3 region has the DNA TGTGCCATCAGGGAGGACATCCCTGGCTACACCTTC. It is translated as CAIREDIPGYTF.

CDR3 DNA sequence: TGTGCCAGCAGCGGACAGGATCAGCCCCAGCATTTT. Translated: CASSGQDQPQHF. This chain connects TRBV7-6 to TRBJ1-5; 7 positions match TRBD1. The CDR3 length is 12 residues. The ends lost 5 bases at V and 5 bases at J; junction bases unmatched: 0. Germline values: CDR1 SGHVS, CDR2 FNYEAQ.

The chain couples TRBV5-1 to TRBJ1-4, with TRBD1 as a possible D gene (5 bases). V was cut by 0 bases and J by 0 bases, with 9 bases left in between. Germline V gene lookup returns CDR1 SGHRS and CDR2 YFSETQ. This CDR3 has 16 amino acids. Here the CDR3 DNA reads TGCGCCAGCAGCTTGGCGGGGGGGGCAACTAATGAAAAACTGTTTTTT. Its translation is CASSLAGGATNEKLFF.